The rows below give T cell receptor beta chains drawn from one sample of a study of shared clonotypes between healthy human individuals. Method: immunoSEQ multiplex PCR; TCRdb's copy keeps in-frame clones and lacks some. The sample carries around 690,000 clones, about nine tenths recorded once. Specimen: memory CD8+ T cells from PBMCs. The receptor source for this set is a man between 18 and 29 years old in good health. Some clones in this sample may be carry-over from other donors' samples. Each CDR3 is given with its conserved first and last residue. A D gene is named only where the DNA matches it firmly. Not every row has a clone size; where given, it reads once, few, many or a size class.

>-|TRBD1|TRBJ1-2|TRBV10-3
TGTGCCATCCGTACCTTTGTAAGCCAGGGGGTTAATGGCTACACCTTC
CAIRTFVSQGVNGYTF
>once|-|TRBJ1-1|TRBV10-3
TGTGCCATCAGGGCGGGAGCAAACACTGAAGCTTTCTTT
CAIRAGANTEAFF
>-|-|TRBJ2-5|TRBV14
TGTGCCAGCAGCCCGACTCTCTCGTGGGAGACCCAGTACTTC
CASSPTLSWETQYF
>-|TRBD1|TRBJ1-2|TRBV6-5
TGTGCCAGCAGTCCAACCGGGACAGGGCTCTATGGCTACACCTTC
CASSPTGTGLYGYTF
>-|-|TRBJ1-2|TRBV7-9
TGTGCCAGCAGCTCCCAGGGAGACGATGGCTACACCTTC
CASSSQGDDGYTF
>-|-|TRBJ2-2|TRBV7-9
TGTGCCAGCAGCTTGATTGGAGAGAATGGCGGGGAGCTGTTTTTT
CASSLIGENGGELFF
>-|-|TRBJ2-1|TRBV6-5
TGTGCCAGTGGAAAGAGCTCCTACAATGAGCAGTTCTTC
CASGKSSYNEQFF
>-|-|TRBJ1-1|TRBV25-1
TGTGCCAGCAGTGAATATGGGAGGGCTACTGAAGCTTTCTTT
CASSEYGRATEAFF
>-|-|TRBJ2-3|TRBV7-3
TGTGCCAGCAGACAATCCAACACAGATACGCAGTATTTT
CASRQSNTDTQYF
>-|TRBD2|TRBJ2-1|TRBV28
TGTGCCAGCAATTGGGAGCGGGAGAGCAATGAGCAGTTCTTC
CASNWERESNEQFF
>-|-|TRBJ2-7|TRBV11-2
TGTGCCAGCAGCCTGGGCAACTACGAGCAGTACTTC
CASSLGNYEQYF
>once|-|TRBJ2-7|TRBV7-8
TGTGCCAGCAGCCGACCCCGAGAAGGGGGGATCTCCTACGAGCAGTACTTC
CASSRPREGGISYEQYF
>few|-|TRBJ1-1|TRBV19
TGTGCCAGTAGTATATGGTTGGACGCGAACACTGAAGCTTTCTTT
CASSIWLDANTEAFF
>-|TRBD1|TRBJ1-5|TRBV9
TGTGCCAGCAGCGACAGGGGGCAGCTCAATCAGCCCCAGCATTTT
CASSDRGQLNQPQHF
>-|TRBD2|TRBJ2-1|TRBV7-9
TGTGCCAGCAGCGCTAGCGGGGCTTCCTACAATGAGCAGTTCTTC
CASSASGASYNEQFF
>-|-|TRBJ1-2|TRBV27
TGTGCCAGCAGTCCAGGGCCTGCGGCACTCTATGGCTACACCTTC
CASSPGPAALYGYTF
>-|TRBD2|TRBJ2-7|TRBV5-1
TGCGCCAGCAGCTTAGGGACTAGCAGTGCCTACGAGCAGTACTTC
CASSLGTSSAYEQYF
>-|TRBD2|TRBJ2-7|TRBV23-1
TGCGCCAGCAGGCCCAGCGGGAAATTGGACGAGCAGTACTTC
CASRPSGKLDEQYF
>-|TRBD2|TRBJ2-1|TRBV9
TGTGCCAGCAGCGTCCCTCTAGCGGGAGGGGCCAATGAGCAGTTCTTC
CASSVPLAGGANEQFF
>-|-|TRBJ2-3|TRBV12-5
TGTGCTAGTGGTTCGACAGCGAGAGATACGCAGTATTTT
CASGSTARDTQYF
>-|TRBD2|TRBJ2-1|TRBV6-1
TGTGCCAGCAGTGAAGCGCGAAGGTCGGGGGGGAATGAGCAGTTCTTC
CASSEARRSGGNEQFF
>-|-|TRBJ2-7|TRBV5-4
TGTGCCAGCAGCTTGGGCCGCGACACCTCCTTC
CASSLGRDTSF
>-|-|TRBJ2-7|TRBV25-1
TGTGCCAGCAGTTCCCGGCGGGGGCTGATCTCCTACGAGCAGTACTTC
CASSSRRGLISYEQYF
>-|-|TRBJ2-7|TRBV27
TGTGCCAGCAGTTTATCCCCAAACTCCTACGAGCAGTACTTC
CASSLSPNSYEQYF
>-|-|TRBJ2-2|TRBV30
TGTGCCTGGAGTGTCGGTCGGCACACCGGGGAGCTGTTTTTT
CAWSVGRHTGELFF
>-|-|TRBJ1-4|TRBV7-9
TGTGCCAGCAGCTTACCCAGGGGACATCCTAATGAAAAACTGTTTTTT
CASSLPRGHPNEKLFF
>-|-|TRBJ2-3|TRBV29-1
TGCAGCGTTGATTCGGCGTCTCGGACAGATACGCAGTATTTT
CSVDSASRTDTQYF
>-|TRBD2|TRBJ2-7|TRBV27
TGTGCCAGCAGTTTCGCCTTCGGACTAGCGGGAGTTAGGTACGAGCAGTACTTC
CASSFAFGLAGVRYEQYF
>few|-|TRBJ2-2|TRBV7-3
TGTGCCAGCAGCGGGAATGGGGAGCTGTTTTTT
CASSGNGELFF
>-|-|TRBJ1-5|TRBV9
TGTGCCAGCAGCCCCGACGGAATGGTGGGCAATCAGCCCCAGCATTTT
CASSPDGMVGNQPQHF
>once|TRBD2|TRBJ2-7|TRBV2
TGTGCCAGCAGTGCCGGGACTAGCGGGAGAGGTCTGGACGAGCAGTACTTC
CASSAGTSGRGLDEQYF
>-|TRBD2|TRBJ2-1|TRBV11-2
TGTGCCAGCAGCTTAGGACTAGCGGGAGGCAATGAGCAGTTCTTC
CASSLGLAGGNEQFF
>-|-|TRBJ1-3|TRBV28
TGTGCCAGCAGCCCCCTGGCCGGCTCCCCCTCTGGAAACACCATATATTTT
CASSPLAGSPSGNTIYF
>once|-|TRBJ2-1|TRBV7-9
TGTGCCAGCAGCTTCCCCTCATATGATGAGCAGTTCTTC
CASSFPSYDEQFF
>once|TRBD2|TRBJ2-1|TRBV14
TGTGCCAGCAGCCCGGTAGCGGGACTCAACAATGAGCAGTTCTTC
CASSPVAGLNNEQFF
>once|TRBD1|TRBJ1-4|TRBV28
TGTGCCAGCAGTCCGACCGGACAGGGGTACGAAAAACTGTTTTTT
CASSPTGQGYEKLFF
>-|-|TRBJ2-7|TRBV27
TGTGCCAGCAGTCTCACCCCGGGACGGCAATACGAGCAGTACTTC
CASSLTPGRQYEQYF
>-|TRBD1|TRBJ2-7|TRBV15
TGTGCCACCAGCAGAGGAGTGGGACAGGGGTACGAGCAGTACTTC
CATSRGVGQGYEQYF
>-|-|TRBJ1-3|TRBV4-1
TGCGCCAGCAGCCATTCTACAGGGTCTGCTGGAAACACCATATATTTT
CASSHSTGSAGNTIYF
>-|-|TRBJ2-3|TRBV2
TGTGCCAGCAGACAGAGAGGGGTAATCACAGATACGCAGTATTTT
CASRQRGVITDTQYF
>once|-|TRBJ2-7|TRBV27
TGTGCCAGCTCACTCCGGGCAAGCTCCTACGAGCAGTACTTC
CASSLRASSYEQYF
>-|-|TRBJ1-2|TRBV14
TGTGCCAGCAGCCAAGGGGGGATTGGGACCTTC
CASSQGGIGTF
>-|TRBD1|TRBJ2-1|TRBV7-6
TGTGCCAGCAGCTTAGGGCAGGGGGCTAGTGAGCAGTTCTTC
CASSLGQGASEQFF
>-|TRBD1|TRBJ2-1|TRBV6-5
TGTGCCATCGCCCGGACAGGGGTTTCCTACAATGAGCAGTTCTTC
CAIARTGVSYNEQFF
>-|-|TRBJ1-5|TRBV6-4
TGTGCCAGCAGTGAGCAAGGGAGCAATCAGCCCCAGCATTTT
CASSEQGSNQPQHF
>-|TRBD1|TRBJ1-2|TRBV29-1
TGCAGCGCCGACATAGGGACAGGGGTCGGCTACACCTTC
CSADIGTGVGYTF
>-|-|TRBJ2-1|TRBV4-1
TGCGCCAGCAGCCAAGGGGCGGGTGCCTACAATGAGCAGTTCTTC
CASSQGAGAYNEQFF
>-|TRBD1|TRBJ1-5|TRBV28
TGTGCCAGCAATGACAGGGGGCTTGTTCAGCCCCAGCATTTT
CASNDRGLVQPQHF
>-|-|TRBJ1-6|TRBV4-1
TGCGCCAGCAGCCAAGATCGCGAGGGTCTAGGGTCACCCCTCCACTTT
CASSQDREGLGSPLHF
>-|-|TRBJ1-2|TRBV5-6
TGTGCCAGCAGCCTTGGGGCGGCCCACTATGGCTACACCTTC
CASSLGAAHYGYTF
>-|TRBD1|TRBJ2-7|TRBV27
TGTGCCAGCAGTTTAACTTCGGTCAGGGGGCCGGAGGAGCAGTACTTC
CASSLTSVRGPEEQYF
>-|TRBD2|TRBJ2-5|TRBV28
TGTGCCAGCAGTTTTCAGGTAGCGGGACCCCAAGAGACCCAGTACTTC
CASSFQVAGPQETQYF
>-|-|TRBJ2-3|TRBV28
TGTGCCAGCAGTTTGAGGGCCTCTAGCACAGATACGCAGTATTTT
CASSLRASSTDTQYF